The 15 T cell receptor beta chains listed next were all sequenced from one sample in a study of blood T cell repertoires in COVID-19. Generated by immunoSEQ multiplex PCR, the TCRdb table keeps only in-frame clones and is missing some. The sample records over 35,000 clones, roughly 70% being singletons. The source material was peripheral blood. All receptors derive from a man at least 80 years old with acute or convalescent COVID-19.

This clone was seen more than once but under ten times. The V call is TRBV7-9, the J call TRBJ2-1; 8 nucleotides line up with TRBD2. The CDR3 sequence is 16 residues long. The V gene's germline CDR1 is SEHNR and CDR2 FQNEAQ (reference sequence). The V segment lost 4 bases and the J segment 8 bases; nucleotides outside the gene matches: 13. The CDR3 loop reads CASSSMWRGRSDEQFF. CDR3 coding DNA: TGTGCCAGCAGCTCGATGTGGCGCGGGAGGTCCGATGAGCAGTTCTTC.

This clone was picked up one time. CDR3 DNA sequence: TGCGCCAGCAGCTCGGGACAGGGTGTAAATGAGCAGTTCTTC. Protein: CASSSGQGVNEQFF. The chain uses TRBV5-1 and TRBJ2-1, with 9 bases identical to TRBD1. After removal of 3 bases from V and 7 bases from J, the junction contained 5 bases not matched to a gene. Germline lookup yields CDR1 SGHRS and CDR2 YFSETQ. CDR3 length: 14 amino acids.

The chain is built from TRBV7-6 and TRBJ1-4, with D unresolved. The CDR3 loop spans 15 amino acids. Looked up from germline, CDR1 is SGHVS and CDR2 is FNYEAQ. The ends were cut back, 6 bases at V and 8 bases at J, with 19 bases in the middle. CDR3 sequence reads: CASSLTPGRGEKLFF. The CDR3 region has the DNA TGTGCCAGCAGTCTAACCCCGGGTCGGGGAGAAAAACTGTTTTTT.

This sequence joins TRBV28 and TRBJ1-4; 8 bases line up with TRBD1. J gave up 5 bases and V 8 bases, and 4 bases lay outside the gene matches. The length of the CDR3 is 13 residues. In germline, CDR1 is MDHEN, CDR2 SYDVKM. Here the CDR3 reads CASLRTGNEKLFF. Written as DNA, the CDR3 is TGTGCCAGCCTTCGGACAGGGAATGAAAAACTGTTTTTT. Full variable domain (outside the CDR3, taken from reference TRBV28 and TRBJ1-4): DVKVTQSSRYLVKRTGEKVFLECVQDMDHENMFWYRQDPGLGLRLIYFSYDVKMKEKGDIPEGYSVSREKKERFSLILESASTNQTSMYLCASLRTGNEKLFFGSGTQLSVL.

The CDR3 loop is CASSIGQLGGNTIYF. The CDR3, as DNA: TGTGCCAGTAGTATCGGACAGCTCGGTGGAAACACCATATATTTT. The chain has TRBV19 and TRBJ1-3, with D possibly being TRBD1 (6 bases). The CDR3 extends over 15 amino acids. Between the trimmed V and J ends, which lost 3 bases and 3 bases, there was a span of 12 bases. Germline V gives CDR1 LNHDA, CDR2 SQIVND (reference sequence).

The gene calls are TRBV5-4 and TRBJ2-2; 7 nucleotides align to TRBD2. Germline values: CDR1 SGHNT, CDR2 YYREEE (reference sequence). The CDR3 loop spans 15 amino acids. The V and J ends lost 7 bases and 6 bases, in that order; junction bases with no gene match: 12. The CDR3 DNA reads TGTGCCAGCGGACCGGGACTAAGGGTCGCCGGGGAGCTGTTTTTT. As protein: CASGPGLRVAGELFF.

This clone qualifies as medium-sized. The V and J genes are TRBV15 and TRBJ2-7; D is perhaps TRBD2 (5 bases). From germline, CDR1 is LNHNV and CDR2 YYDKDF (reference sequence). The CDR3 is made up of 15 amino acids. V lost 0 bases, J lost 2 bases, and 11 bases lay in between. The CDR3 loop reads CATSRDHRGTYEQYF. The DNA of the CDR3 is TGTGCCACCAGCAGAGATCATAGAGGGACCTACGAGCAGTACTTC.

V and J are TRBV7-3 and TRBJ1-1; 7 bases agree with TRBD1. In germline, CDR1 is SGHTA, CDR2 FQGTGA. V lost 4 bases to trimming and J lost 1 base; unmatched junction nucleotides: 6. The CDR3 consists of 15 residues. CDR3 coding DNA: TGTGCCAGCAGCTCAGGTGGGACAGAGAACACTGAAGCTTTCTTT. It translates to CASSSGGTENTEAFF.

This chain connects TRBV3-1 (or the pseudogene TRBV3-2) to TRBJ1-1, with 7 bases identical to TRBD1. Germline V gene data show CDR1 as LGHDT and CDR2 as YNNKEL (reference sequence). Trimming at V came to 4 bases and at J to 7 bases, leaving 3 bases not matched to a gene. This CDR3 is built from 12 residues. The CDR3: CASSPRDSEAFF. CDR3 sequence (DNA): TGTGCCAGCAGCCCCCGGGACAGTGAAGCTTTCTTT.

This clone has more than one count but fewer than ten. The CDR3 loop reads CASSLGDRGRETQYF. CDR3 sequence (DNA): TGTGCCAGCAGTTTAGGGGACAGGGGGAGGGAGACCCAGTACTTC. This chain joins TRBV27 and TRBJ2-5; 11 nucleotides align to TRBD1. Per the germline V gene, CDR1 is MNHEY and CDR2 is SMNVEV (reference sequence). The V gene end was trimmed by 2 bases and the J gene end by 5 bases; junction bases not matched to a gene: 4. This CDR3 is 15 amino acids long.

This chain joins TRBV5-4 and TRBJ1-2; 7 bases agree with TRBD1. V was pared by 1 base and J by 3 bases, with 15 bases of the junction left unmatched. The germline gives CDR1 SGHNT, CDR2 YYREEE (reference sequence). CDR3 length equals 18 residues. CDR3 nucleotides: TGTGCCAGCAGCTTGATGGGGGACAGCTACAAGGTGGACTATGGCTACACCTTC. Amino acids: CASSLMGDSYKVDYGYTF.

This CDR3 is CASSRDTPDTGELFF. CDR3 in DNA: TGTGCCAGCAGCCGGGACACCCCCGACACCGGGGAGCTGTTTTTT. V and J are TRBV11-1 and TRBJ2-2, with D possibly matching TRBD1 (6 bases). Trimming stripped 5 bases from V and 3 bases from J, with 13 bases between. The CDR3 is made up of 15 amino acids. Germline CDR1 SGHAT, CDR2 FQDESV (reference sequence).

This clone was counted a few times. CDR3 sequence (DNA): TGTGCCAGCAGCTTAGGAGGTAGCGGGGGGCCGATCAATGAGCAGTTCTTC. Amino acid sequence: CASSLGGSGGPINEQFF. V is TRBV7-2 and J is TRBJ2-1; 10 bases align to TRBD2. The J segment lost 6 bases and the V segment lost 1 base, leaving 9 bases of the junction unmatched. CDR3 length: 17 residues. CDR1 is SGHTA and CDR2 is FQGNSA in the germline V gene.

This clone was counted only a few times. This CDR3 is CASTPLGSNQPQHF. In nucleotides, the CDR3 is TGTGCCAGTACCCCTTTGGGCTCCAATCAGCCCCAGCATTTT. The V gene is TRBV19, the J gene TRBJ1-5; no clear D. V gave up 7 bases and J gave up 3 bases, with 13 bases separating them. The CDR3 length is 14 residues. Germline V gene sequence: CDR1 LNHDA, CDR2 SQIVND (reference sequence).

This chain links TRBV6-4 with TRBJ1-1; weak D call: TRBD1 (5 bases). Trimming left V 6 bases short and J 1 base short, with 9 bases between. The germline V gene has CDR1 MRHNA and CDR2 SNTAGT. CDR3 size: 13 residues. The CDR3 DNA sequence: TGTGCCAGCAGCCGCAGGGAGAACACTGAAGCTTTCTTT. Its protein is CASSRRENTEAFF.